The 12 T cell receptor beta chains below were found in one sample sequenced in a study of blood T cell repertoires in COVID-19. Sequencing was performed with immunoSEQ multiplex PCR; in TCRdb, only in-frame clones are kept and a portion is missing. This table has approximately 240,000 clones, around 90% appearing once. The sample was peripheral blood. The receptors were sampled from a man aged 25-45 years with COVID-19, enrolled during active disease.

This sequence joins TRBV24-1 and TRBJ2-3; D remains unclear. The germline CDR1 and CDR2 sequences are KGHDR and SFDVKD. The CDR3 is 14 residues long. Trimming took 3 bases from V and 1 from J, leaving 7 bases between them. The CDR3 spells CATSDPSRTDTQYF. DNA for the CDR3: TGTGCCACCAGTGATCCCTCCCGCACAGATACGCAGTATTTT.

The V call is TRBV30, the J call TRBJ1-1; 7 bases are shared with TRBD1. Germline values: CDR1 GTSNPN, CDR2 SVGIG (reference sequence). V trimming: 3 bases; J trimming: 5 bases; junction bases outside the gene matches: 6. The CDR3 is 13 residues long. The CDR3 loop reads CAWSPAGGTEAFF. CDR3 sequence (DNA): TGTGCCTGGAGCCCGGCAGGGGGGACTGAAGCTTTCTTT. The whole variable domain, filled in from reference TRBV30 and TRBJ1-1, reads SQTIHQWPATLVQPVGSPLSLECTVEGTSNPNLYWYRQAAGRGLQLLFYSVGIGQISSEVPQNLSASRPQDRQFILSSKKLLLSDSGFYLCAWSPAGGTEAFFGQGTRLTVV.

The chain has TRBV2 and TRBJ1-3; weak D call: TRBD1 (5 bases). This CDR3 region has 17 residues. Germline values: CDR1 SNHLY, CDR2 FYNNEI. The ends were cut back, 3 bases at V and 3 bases at J, with 18 bases in the middle. The CDR3 DNA is TGTGCCAGCAGTGAGGTGGAAGGGAGGGGTGGTGGAAACACCATATATTTT. It specifies CASSEVEGRGGGNTIYF. Complete variable domain (other parts from reference TRBV2 and TRBJ1-3): EPEVTQTPSHQVTQMGQEVILRCVPISNHLYFYWYRQILGQKVEFLVSFYNNEISEKSEIFDDQFSVERPDGSNFTLKIRSTKLEDSAMYFCASSEVEGRGGGNTIYFGEGSWLTVV.

Comment on this clone: The junction does not match germline at one end; this may be a read error. This chain links TRBV3-1 (or the pseudogene TRBV3-2) with TRBJ1-4, with 10 bases fitting TRBD1. The CDR3 loop spans 15 amino acids. Germline CDR1 reads LGHDT; CDR2 reads YNNKEL (reference sequence). The CDR3 DNA follows: TGTGCCAGCAGCTCGCGGGACAGGGGTAATCAAAAACTGTTTTTT. Protein product: CASSSRDRGNQKLFF.

The rearrangement joins TRBV7-6 to TRBJ2-2; maybe TRBD1 (5 bases). With 1 base removed from V and 5 bases from J, the gap between germline ends came to 11 bases. CDR1 and CDR2 from the germline V gene are SGHVS and FNYEAQ. The CDR3 is 15 amino acids. CDR3 coding DNA: TGTGCCAGCAGCTTAGGGGCAGGGCAAACCGGGGAGCTGTTTTTT. As protein: CASSLGAGQTGELFF. Together with reference TRBV7-6 and TRBJ2-2, the CDR3 gives the full variable domain: GAGVSQSPRYKVTKRGQDVALRCDPISGHVSLYWYRQALGQGPEFLTYFNYEAQQDKSGLPNDRFSAERPEGSISTLTIQRTEQRDSAMYRCASSLGAGQTGELFFGEGSRLTVL.

The gene calls are TRBV9 and TRBJ2-2, with a weak D call TRBD1 (6 bases). Germline V gene data show CDR1 as SGDLS and CDR2 as YYNGEE. The CDR3 is 16 residues long. Trimming removed 0 bases from V and 2 bases from J, with 11 bases in between. The CDR3 loop reads CASSVGRTDNTGELFF. For the CDR3, the DNA is TGTGCCAGCAGCGTAGGAAGGACAGATAACACCGGGGAGCTGTTTTTT.

V usage is TRBV11-1 and J usage is TRBJ1-2; 7 bases line up with TRBD1. With 5 bases clipped from V and 0 bases from J, the junction kept 6 bases outside the gene matches. The V gene's germline CDR1 is SGHAT and CDR2 FQDESV (reference sequence). This CDR3 is built from 15 residues. The CDR3 nucleotides are TGTGCCAGCAGCCTAGAACAGGGGCCTAACTATGGCTACACCTTC. Translating it yields CASSLEQGPNYGYTF.

The chain links TRBV11-2 to TRBJ1-2; the D gene is possibly TRBD1 (6 bases). The CDR3 loop spans 14 amino acids. The germline gives CDR1 SGHAT, CDR2 FQNNGV. The V gene lost 3 bases and the J gene lost 3 bases, with 11 bases spanning the gap. This CDR3 is CASSFMGADYGYTF. The DNA for the CDR3 is TGTGCCAGCAGCTTCATGGGGGCCGACTATGGCTACACCTTC.

The V call is TRBV7-9, the J call TRBJ1-4; D gene unclear. The ends were cut back, 5 bases at V and 3 bases at J, with 7 bases in the middle. Germline V gene lookup returns CDR1 SEHNR and CDR2 FQNEAQ (reference sequence). CDR3 length: 13 residues. The CDR3 region is CASSPPANEKLFF. The CDR3 DNA reads as TGTGCCAGCAGCCCCCCGGCTAATGAAAAACTGTTTTTT.

The chain employs TRBV7-6 and TRBJ2-6, with a tentative D call TRBD1 (6 bases). Trimming cost V 1 base and J 8 bases, with 15 bases left between them. This CDR3 region has 16 residues. CDR1 and CDR2 from the germline V gene are SGHVS and FNYEAQ. This CDR3 is CASSLGAGEGTNVLTF. In nucleotides, the CDR3 is TGTGCCAGCAGCTTAGGGGCAGGGGAAGGTACCAACGTCCTGACTTTC. Filled out from reference TRBV7-6 and TRBJ2-6, the complete variable domain reads GAGVSQSPRYKVTKRGQDVALRCDPISGHVSLYWYRQALGQGPEFLTYFNYEAQQDKSGLPNDRFSAERPEGSISTLTIQRTEQRDSAMYRCASSLGAGEGTNVLTFGAGSRLTVL.

The V and J genes are TRBV27 and TRBJ2-7; 8 positions agree with TRBD1. Per germline, CDR1 MNHEY and CDR2 SMNVEV (reference sequence). The V and J ends lost 4 bases and 4 bases, in that order; junction bases with no gene match: 6. The CDR3 totals 14 residues. The CDR3 loop reads CASSYLGQGYEQYF. CDR3 nucleotide sequence: TGTGCCAGCAGTTATCTAGGACAGGGATACGAGCAGTACTTC.

This clone has only a few counts. V and J are TRBV9 and TRBJ2-1, with 9 bases lining up with TRBD2. The germline V gene encodes CDR1 SGDLS and CDR2 YYNGEE. Trimming took 4 bases from V and 3 from J; bases not matched to a gene: 5. The CDR3 is 15 residues long. CDR3 sequence reads: CASSPAGGVYNEQFF. The CDR3 bases are TGTGCCAGCAGCCCCGCGGGAGGGGTCTACAATGAGCAGTTCTTC.